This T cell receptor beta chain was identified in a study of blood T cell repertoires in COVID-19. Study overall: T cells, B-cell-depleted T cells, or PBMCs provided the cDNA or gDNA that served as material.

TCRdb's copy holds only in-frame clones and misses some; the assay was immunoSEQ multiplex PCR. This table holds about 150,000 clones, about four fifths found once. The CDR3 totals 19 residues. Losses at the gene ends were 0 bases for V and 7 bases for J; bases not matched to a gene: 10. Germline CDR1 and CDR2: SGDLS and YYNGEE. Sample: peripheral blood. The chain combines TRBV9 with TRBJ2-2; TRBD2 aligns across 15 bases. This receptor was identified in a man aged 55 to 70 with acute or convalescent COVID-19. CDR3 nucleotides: TGTGCCAGCAGCGTAGGTTCGGGACTAGCGGGAGGATCGAACGGGGAGCTGTTTTTT. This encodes CASSVGSGLAGGSNGELFF.